This TCR beta chain is drawn from a study of Tregs in tolerant kidney transplant recipients. The J segment lost 6 bases and the V segment lost 0 bases, leaving 2 bases of the junction unmatched. CDR3 length: 14 residues. CDR1 is MNHEY, CDR2 SVGAGI, per germline. The table came from immunoSEQ multiplex PCR; TCRdb's copy has only in-frame clones and leaves some out. The table has tens of thousands of clones, about four fifths seen once; the top ten hold roughly 4.5%. The sequencing sample was made of CD4+ T cells from blood. The clonotype originates from a human donor in good health. The gene calls are TRBV6-5 and TRBJ1-2, with 9 bases identical to TRBD1. This chain's CDR3 is CASSYSTGGNGYTF. The CDR3 DNA sequence: TGTGCCAGCAGTTACTCGACAGGGGGTAATGGCTACACCTTC.